This record covers a single TCR beta chain. Its antigen is not identified. TCRdb re-derived calls from the 5' RACE reads in MiXCR, one entry per CDR3 protein. The sample has under 300,000 distinct CDR3 sequences; under 8.5% are singletons. This sample is drawn from a study of identical twins. Study results and limitations: With abundant cord blood beta clonotypes, insertions were fewer; memory repertoires showed no such pattern. Invariant populations such as MAIT and iNKT cells could partly muddle zero-insertion analyses.

With V trimmed by 0 bases and J by 5 bases, 9 bases remained unmatched. CDR1 and CDR2 (germline): SGDLS, YYNGEE. The CDR3 runs 16 residues. This sample was also put to use in a study of T cells expressing NK-cell markers. That publication notes: In several donors, dominant clonotypes made up roughly 25-60.1% of CD3+CD56-NKG2C+ cells.

Specimen: CD8+ T cells sorted from blood. V gene TRBV9 combines with J gene TRBJ2-3; 7 bases align to TRBD1. This sequence was found in a young woman in good health. The DNA of the CDR3 is TGTGCCAGCAGCGTAGGGGCCGGGACAGTTGGAGATACGCAGTATTTT. Translated, it gives CASSVGAGTVGDTQYF.